These 22 T cell receptor beta chains originate from one sample sequenced in a study of blood T cell repertoires in COVID-19. The protocol was immunoSEQ multiplex PCR, while the TCRdb copy is restricted to in-frame clones and leaves out a portion. The sample contains some 16,000 clones, roughly 86% of which appear only once. The source material was peripheral blood. The receptors shown here come from a human donor in a cohort sampled during active COVID-19.

The chain joins TRBV19 to TRBJ1-1; D is possibly TRBD1 (5 bases). Trimming removed 1 base at V and 7 bases at J, with 10 bases between. The V gene's germline CDR1 is LNHDA and CDR2 SQIVND (reference sequence). The CDR3 is 13 residues long. CDR3 sequence: CASSIALGGEAFF. In DNA form, the CDR3 reads TGTGCCAGTAGTATAGCCCTGGGGGGTGAAGCTTTCTTT. Combining the CDR3 with reference TRBV19 and TRBJ1-1 gives the whole variable domain DGGITQSPKYLFRKEGQNVTLSCEQNLNHDAMYWYRQDPGQGLRLIYYSQIVNDFQKGDIAEGYSVSREKKESFPLTVTSAQKNPTAFYLCASSIALGGEAFFGQGTRLTVV.

CDR3: CASSQASGGDTGELFF. The CDR3 nucleotides read TGCGCCAGCAGCCAAGCTAGCGGGGGGGACACCGGGGAGCTGTTTTTT. V and J are TRBV4-1 and TRBJ2-2; 12 nucleotides match TRBD2. CDR1 is MGHRA and CDR2 is YSYEKL in the germline V gene. This CDR3 contains 16 residues. The junction had 0 bases not matched to a gene; V was cut back by 1 base and J by 3 bases.

This clone occurred once. The chain joins TRBV7-7 to TRBJ1-3, with 8 bases aligning to TRBD1. The V gene end was trimmed by 1 base and the J gene end by 2 bases; junction bases not matched to a gene: 1. There are 15 residues in the CDR3. Looked up from germline, CDR1 is SSHAT and CDR2 is FNYEAQ (reference sequence). CDR3 region: CASSLGTGTGNTIYF. The CDR3 DNA sequence: TGTGCCAGCAGCTTAGGGACAGGGACTGGAAACACCATATATTTT. The entire variable domain, with the rest obtained from reference TRBV7-7 and TRBJ1-3, is as follows: GAGVSQSPRYKVTKRGQDVTLRCDPISSHATLYWYQQALGQGPEFLTYFNYEAQPDKSGLPSDRFSAERPEGSISTLTIQRTEQRDSAMYRCASSLGTGTGNTIYFGEGSWLTVV.

The chain combines TRBV5-1 with TRBJ1-2, with D possibly TRBD1 on 5 matching bases. The germline CDR1 and CDR2 sequences are SGHRS and YFSETQ. Trimming took 5 bases from V and 2 from J, leaving 19 bases between them. The CDR3 covers 16 residues. The CDR3 loop is CASSFLADKRNYGYTF. The CDR3 DNA follows: TGCGCCAGCAGTTTCCTCGCGGACAAGAGAAACTATGGCTACACCTTC.

This chain links TRBV7-3 with TRBJ1-1, with unresolved D. The CDR3 length is 16 residues. Germline CDR1 reads SGHTA; CDR2 reads FQGTGA. Trimming removed 0 bases from V and 1 base from J, with 12 bases in between. CDR3 in DNA: TGTGCCAGCAGCTTAACCCCTTTGATAGAGAACACTGAAGCTTTCTTT. Translation: CASSLTPLIENTEAFF.

This clone was seen just once. The chain recombines TRBV6-5 with TRBJ1-5, with D maybe TRBD1 (6 bases). CDR1 and CDR2 (germline): MNHEY, SVGAGI. V lost 2 bases, J lost 4 bases, and 6 bases lay in between. The CDR3 loop spans 13 amino acids. CDR3 sequence (DNA): TGTGCCAGCAGTTACAGGGGGAATCAGCCCCAGCATTTT. Translating it yields CASSYRGNQPQHF.

This rearrangement joins TRBV29-1 to TRBJ1-1; possible D gene TRBD1, 5 bases. Trimming removed 4 bases from V and 2 bases from J, with 8 bases in between. Germline V gives CDR1 SQVTM, CDR2 ANQGSEA. The CDR3 has 12 residues. The CDR3 region is CSVGGDNTEAFF. The CDR3 DNA follows: TGCAGCGTTGGGGGGGACAACACTGAAGCTTTCTTT.

The rearrangement joins TRBV28 to TRBJ2-3, with D possibly TRBD1 on 6 matching bases. The CDR3 length is 13 residues. Deletions cut 7 bases from V and 3 bases from J, with 11 bases between. The germline gives CDR1 MDHEN, CDR2 SYDVKM. CDR3 loop: CASNTGSTDTQYF. The CDR3 region has the DNA TGTGCCAGCAATACAGGGAGTACAGATACGCAGTATTTT.

CDR3 DNA: TGTGCCAGCAACACAGGGTCAGATACGCAGTATTTT. Encoded protein: CASNTGSDTQYF. The chain employs TRBV2 and TRBJ2-3, with a weak D call TRBD1 (6 bases). The V gene lost 7 bases and the J gene lost 4 bases, with 9 bases spanning the gap. CDR1 and CDR2 from the germline V gene are SNHLY and FYNNEI. The CDR3 sequence is 12 residues long.

This chain uses TRBV7-8 with TRBJ1-5; 7 nucleotides agree with TRBD1. J gave up 5 bases and V 5 bases, and 15 bases lay outside the gene matches. The CDR3 runs 17 residues. Germline CDR1 and CDR2: SGHVS and FQNEAQ. CDR3 DNA: TGTGCCAGCAGCGCACGACATGAAGGGGGCATGTATCAGCCCCAGCATTTT. It encodes CASSARHEGGMYQPQHF.

V is TRBV5-4 and J is TRBJ1-2; 7 bases map to TRBD1. The V segment lost 0 bases and the J segment 0 bases; nucleotides outside the gene matches: 5. The germline V gene has CDR1 SGHNT and CDR2 YYREEE (reference sequence). This CDR3 region has 16 residues. This chain's CDR3 is CASSLGGTAANYGYTF. CDR3 nucleotides: TGTGCCAGCAGCTTGGGAGGGACAGCTGCTAACTATGGCTACACCTTC.

The chain is built from TRBV19 and TRBJ2-5, with a tentative D call TRBD1 (5 bases). V was pared by 6 bases and J by 0 bases, with 14 bases between. The CDR3 runs 15 residues. Germline CDR1 reads LNHDA; CDR2 reads SQIVND (reference sequence). The CDR3 sequence is CASSPLGANQETQYF. CDR3 bases: TGTGCCAGTAGCCCCTTAGGGGCTAACCAAGAGACCCAGTACTTC.

This chain connects TRBV6-5 to TRBJ1-3; D uncertain. Germline V gene data show CDR1 as MNHEY and CDR2 as SVGAGI. The CDR3 contains 15 residues. The V gene lost 0 bases and the J gene lost 0 bases, with 6 bases spanning the gap. The DNA of the CDR3 is TGTGCCAGCAGTTACTCGCTCGGCTCTGGAAACACCATATATTTT. Translation: CASSYSLGSGNTIYF.

In its sample, this clone was seen once. The CDR3 spells CAISESSPEKLFF. The CDR3 bases are TGTGCCATCAGTGAGTCGTCTCCGGAAAAACTGTTTTTT. This chain joins TRBV10-3 and TRBJ1-4; D gene uncertain. Germline V gene sequence: CDR1 ENHRY, CDR2 SYGVKD. This CDR3 region has 13 residues. The V end was cut by 0 bases, the J end by 8 bases, with 7 bases between.

This chain joins TRBV7-9 and TRBJ2-4; weak D call: TRBD1 (5 bases). Trimming left V 1 base short and J 6 bases short, with 7 bases between. Germline V gene sequence: CDR1 SEHNR, CDR2 FQNEAQ (reference sequence). The CDR3 contains 13 residues. CDR3 sequence: CASSLDQGNIQYF. The CDR3 DNA reads as TGTGCCAGCAGCTTAGATCAGGGAAACATTCAGTACTTC.

The chain employs TRBV29-1 and TRBJ1-2, with a tentative D call TRBD1 (5 bases). CDR1 is SQVTM, CDR2 ANQGSEA, per germline. CDR3 length equals 14 residues. V lost 3 bases and J lost 2, with 13 bases in between. The CDR3 loop is CSVDDRGANYGYTF. The DNA of the CDR3 is TGCAGCGTTGACGACAGAGGAGCCAACTATGGCTACACCTTC. The variable domain in full, completed from reference TRBV29-1 and TRBJ1-2, reads SAVISQKPSRDICQRGTSLTIQCQVDSQVTMMFWYRQQPGQSLTLIATANQGSEATYESGFVIDKFPISRPNLTFSTLTVSNMSPEDSSIYLCSVDDRGANYGYTFGSGTRLTVV.

The V call is TRBV28, the J call TRBJ1-5; perhaps TRBD1 as D (6 bases). This CDR3 region has 14 residues. Germline CDR1 reads MDHEN; CDR2 reads SYDVKM. Deletions cut 7 bases from V and 6 bases from J, with 16 bases between. The CDR3 protein is CASKIRGAIQPQHF. CDR3 sequence (DNA): TGTGCCAGCAAGATACGGGGGGCGATTCAGCCCCAGCATTTT.

The chain has TRBV11-2 and TRBJ2-5; D call uncertain. This CDR3 is built from 16 residues. V lost 0 bases and J lost 5, with 16 bases in between. Per germline, CDR1 SGHAT and CDR2 FQNNGV. Written as DNA, the CDR3 is TGTGCCAGCAGCTTAGATACCCGGGTAGTGTGGGAGACCCAGTACTTC. Residues: CASSLDTRVVWETQYF.

This clone came up a few times. The chain uses TRBV7-9 and TRBJ1-2; unclear D gene. CDR1 SEHNR and CDR2 FQNEAQ come from the germline V gene (reference sequence). Between the trimmed V and J ends, which lost 1 base and 5 bases, there was a span of 8 bases. The CDR3 covers 13 residues. CDR3 protein: CASSLGGGYGYTF. The CDR3, as DNA: TGTGCCAGCAGCTTAGGGGGAGGGTATGGCTACACCTTC.

The chain employs TRBV5-5 and TRBJ1-1, with 7 bases aligning to TRBD1. The J segment lost 2 bases and the V segment lost 4 bases, leaving 5 bases of the junction unmatched. The CDR3 is made up of 14 amino acids. Germline values: CDR1 SGHKS, CDR2 YYEKEE (reference sequence). In nucleotides, the CDR3 is TGTGCCAGCAGCAGGGACAGAATTAACACTGAAGCTTTCTTT. Translation: CASSRDRINTEAFF. The variable domain in full, with the rest retrieved from reference TRBV5-5 and TRBJ1-1, is DAGVTQSPTHLIKTRGQQVTLRCSPISGHKSVSWYQQVLGQGPQFIFQYYEKEERGRGNFPDRFSARQFPNYSSELNVNALLLGDSALYLCASSRDRINTEAFFGQGTRLTVV.

The table lists this clone with a few counts. The rearrangement uses TRBV7-3 and TRBJ2-2; the D gene is possibly TRBD1 (6 bases). The CDR3 is made up of 15 amino acids. Trimming stripped 3 bases from V and 0 bases from J, with 8 bases between. Germline V gene sequence: CDR1 SGHTA, CDR2 FQGTGA. CDR3 residues: CASSFGTPNTGELFF. In DNA, the CDR3 is TGTGCCAGCAGCTTCGGGACACCGAACACCGGGGAGCTGTTTTTT.

The chain employs TRBV18 and TRBJ1-1; TRBD1 matches 12 bases. V shed 3 bases and J 1 base; nucleotides not matched to a gene: 0. The germline V gene encodes CDR1 KGHSH and CDR2 LQKENI. The CDR3 has 15 residues. DNA of the CDR3: TGTGCCAGCTCACCGGGACAGGGGGCGAACACTGAAGCTTTCTTT. It is translated as CASSPGQGANTEAFF.